Sequencing of this T cell receptor (beta chain) was carried out in a study of T cell responses to AZD1222 COVID-19 vaccine. TCRdb's copy holds only in-frame clones and misses some; the assay was immunoSEQ multiplex PCR. The sample holds roughly 49,000 clones, roughly 87% seen once. V lost 9 bases to trimming and J lost 6 bases; unmatched junction nucleotides: 14. Germline CDR1 reads SGHRS; CDR2 reads YFSETQ. The CDR3 is 17 amino acids. In its sample, this clone was seen once. Its cognate antigen is unknown. Study-level findings and limits: Repertoire sampling occurred only after the peak T cell response. In a largely white British group with more females than males, clonal diversity was possibly underestimated.

Material: peripheral blood, obtained 28 days after the second AZD1222 dose. This receptor was identified in an adult who received the AZD1222 COVID-19 vaccine. The chain uses TRBV5-1 and TRBJ2-2, with 13 bases that match TRBD2. CDR3 sequence reads: CATGLELAGGPAGELFF. CDR3 DNA sequence: TGCGCCACCGGCCTGGAACTAGCGGGAGGGCCGGCCGGGGAGCTGTTTTTT.